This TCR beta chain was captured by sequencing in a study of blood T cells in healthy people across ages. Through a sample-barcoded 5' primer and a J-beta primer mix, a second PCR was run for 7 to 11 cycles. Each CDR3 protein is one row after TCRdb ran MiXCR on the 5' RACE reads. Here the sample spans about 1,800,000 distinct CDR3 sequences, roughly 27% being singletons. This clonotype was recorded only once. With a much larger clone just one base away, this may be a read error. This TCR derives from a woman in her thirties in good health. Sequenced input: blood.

The CDR3 here is CASSGYSPWSGRYEQYF. The DNA for the CDR3 is TGTGCCAGCAGCGGCTACTCTCCGTGGAGCGGGAGGTACGAGCAGTACTTC. The rearrangement links TRBV9 to TRBJ2-1; 9 nucleotides match TRBD2. The J call is in doubt because the DNA end fits TRBJ2-7 better. This CDR3 has 17 amino acids. Germline CDR1 SGDLS, CDR2 YYNGEE.